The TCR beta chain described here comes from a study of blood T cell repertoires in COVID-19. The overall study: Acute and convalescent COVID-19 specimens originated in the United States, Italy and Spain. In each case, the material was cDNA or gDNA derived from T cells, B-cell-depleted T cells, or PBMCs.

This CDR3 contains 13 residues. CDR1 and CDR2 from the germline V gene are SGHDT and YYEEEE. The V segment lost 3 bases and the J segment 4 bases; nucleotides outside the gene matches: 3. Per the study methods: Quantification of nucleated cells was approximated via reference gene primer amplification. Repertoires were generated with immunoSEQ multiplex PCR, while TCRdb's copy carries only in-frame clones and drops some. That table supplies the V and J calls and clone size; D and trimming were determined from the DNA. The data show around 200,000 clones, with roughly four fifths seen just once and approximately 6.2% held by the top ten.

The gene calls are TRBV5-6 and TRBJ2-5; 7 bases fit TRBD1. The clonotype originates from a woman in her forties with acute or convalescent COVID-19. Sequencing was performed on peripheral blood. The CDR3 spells CASSSGQRETQYF. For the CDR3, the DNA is TGTGCCAGCAGCTCGGGACAGCGAGAGACCCAGTACTTC.